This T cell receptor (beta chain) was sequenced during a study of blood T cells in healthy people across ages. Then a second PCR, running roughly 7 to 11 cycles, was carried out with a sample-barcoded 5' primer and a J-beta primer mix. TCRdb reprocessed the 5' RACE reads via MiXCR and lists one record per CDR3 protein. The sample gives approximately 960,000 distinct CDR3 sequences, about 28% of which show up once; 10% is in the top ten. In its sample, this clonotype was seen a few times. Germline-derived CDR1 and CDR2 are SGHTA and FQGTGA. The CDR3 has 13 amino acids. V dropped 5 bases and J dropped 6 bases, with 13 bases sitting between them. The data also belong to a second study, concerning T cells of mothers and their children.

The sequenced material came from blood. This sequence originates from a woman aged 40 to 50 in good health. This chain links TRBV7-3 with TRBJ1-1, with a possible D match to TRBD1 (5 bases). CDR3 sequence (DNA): TGTGCCAGCAGCAACGGTCTAGGGGCTGAAGCTTTCTTT. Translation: CASSNGLGAEAFF.